Each of the 3 T cell receptor beta chains below was sequenced from the same sample in a study of lymphopenia after photon versus proton radiotherapy. TCRdb's table, derived via immunoSEQ multiplex PCR, lists solely in-frame clones and lacks some. The sample consists of roughly 64,000 clones, around 87% of them appearing once. The sequenced sample was peripheral blood, obtained from a patient treated with proton-based radiotherapy. All receptors derive from a man older than 75 with esophageal cancer.

The chain couples TRBV19 to TRBJ2-1; TRBD1 aligns across 9 bases. With V trimmed by 6 bases and J by 3 bases, 3 bases remained unmatched. This CDR3 has 14 amino acids. CDR1 is LNHDA, CDR2 SQIVND, per germline (reference sequence). The CDR3 loop is CASRDRGGYNEQFF. The DNA of the CDR3 is TGTGCCAGTAGAGACAGGGGGGGCTACAATGAGCAGTTCTTC.

The chain is built from TRBV4-3 and TRBJ1-3; D ambiguous. The CDR3 loop spans 13 amino acids. Looked up from germline, CDR1 is LGHNA and CDR2 is YSLEER. Between the trimmed V and J ends, which lost 0 bases and 14 bases, there was a span of 14 bases. DNA for the CDR3: TGCGCCAGCAGCCAAGAGTGGCGGAGCCACTTATATTTT. Translating gives CASSQEWRSHLYF.

The chain links TRBV11-2 to TRBJ2-5; perhaps TRBD1 as D (6 bases). The J call could be wrong; TRBJ2-7 is a better fit for the DNA end. This CDR3 spans 17 amino acids. Germline assignment: CDR1 SGHAT and CDR2 FQNNGV. CDR3 amino acids: CASSFPVGTRDSYEQYF. CDR3 coding DNA: TGTGCCAGCAGCTTCCCCGTTGGGACACGAGACTCCTACGAGCAGTACTTC.